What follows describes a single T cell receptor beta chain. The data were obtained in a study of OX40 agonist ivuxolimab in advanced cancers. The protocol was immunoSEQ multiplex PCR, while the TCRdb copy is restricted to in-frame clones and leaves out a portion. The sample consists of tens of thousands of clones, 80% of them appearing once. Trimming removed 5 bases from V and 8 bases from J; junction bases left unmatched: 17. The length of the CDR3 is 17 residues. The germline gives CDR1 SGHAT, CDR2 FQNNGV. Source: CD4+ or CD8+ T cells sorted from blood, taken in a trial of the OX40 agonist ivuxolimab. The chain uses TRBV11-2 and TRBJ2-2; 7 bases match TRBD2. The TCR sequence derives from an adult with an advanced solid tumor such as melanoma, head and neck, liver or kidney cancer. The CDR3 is CASSARAGLEETGELFF. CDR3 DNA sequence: TGTGCCAGCAGCGCCAGAGCAGGACTAGAGGAGACGGGGGAGCTGTTTTTT.